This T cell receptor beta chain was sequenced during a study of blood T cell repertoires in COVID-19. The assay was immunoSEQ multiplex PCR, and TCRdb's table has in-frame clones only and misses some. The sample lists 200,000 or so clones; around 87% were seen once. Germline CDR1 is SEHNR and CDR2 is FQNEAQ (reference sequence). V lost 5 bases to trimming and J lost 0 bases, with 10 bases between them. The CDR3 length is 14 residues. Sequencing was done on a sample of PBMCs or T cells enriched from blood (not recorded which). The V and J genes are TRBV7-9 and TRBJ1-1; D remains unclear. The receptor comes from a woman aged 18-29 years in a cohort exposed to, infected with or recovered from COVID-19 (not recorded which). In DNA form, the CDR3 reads TGTGCCAGCAGCCATGAGGGATTGAACACTGAAGCTTTCTTT. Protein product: CASSHEGLNTEAFF.